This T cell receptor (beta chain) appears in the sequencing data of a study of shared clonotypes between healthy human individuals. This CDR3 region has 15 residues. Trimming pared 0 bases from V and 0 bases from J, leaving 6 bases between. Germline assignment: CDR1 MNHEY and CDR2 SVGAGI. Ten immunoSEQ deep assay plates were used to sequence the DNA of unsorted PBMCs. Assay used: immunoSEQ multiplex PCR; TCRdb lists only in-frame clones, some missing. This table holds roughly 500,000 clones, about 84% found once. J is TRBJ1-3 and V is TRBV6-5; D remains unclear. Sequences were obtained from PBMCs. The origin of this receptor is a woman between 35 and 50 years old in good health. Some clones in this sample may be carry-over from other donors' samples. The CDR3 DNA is TGTGCCAGCAGTTACTCGGGCGACTCTGGAAACACCATATATTTT. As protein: CASSYSGDSGNTIYF.